This entry describes one TCR beta chain. Germline CDR1 reads SGDLS; CDR2 reads YYNGEE. This CDR3 comprises 15 residues. J lost 1 base, V lost 3 bases, and 4 bases had no gene match. In blood CD8+ and CD4+ T cells, TCR beta underwent sequencing. This record comes from a study of CD8 T cells in Susac syndrome. The RNA input was about 0.5 to 1 ug, and it was reverse transcribed with random hexamers. Across 54 Vbeta and 13 Jbeta, immunoSEQ multiplex PCR amplified TCR beta CDR3. TCRdb fed the immunoSEQ multiplex PCR reads into MiXCR, producing one record per CDR3 protein. The sample contains 150,000 to 200,000 distinct CDR3 sequences, 95% of which appear only once.

The sample taken for sequencing was CD4+ T cells from PBMCs. J is TRBJ1-5 and V is TRBV9; TRBD1 agrees at 7 bases. The receptor was isolated from a human donor with Susac syndrome. CDR3 sequence (DNA): TGTGCCAGCAGCGCGGGACAGAGAAGCAATCAGCCCCAGCATTTT. Translated: CASSAGQRSNQPQHF.